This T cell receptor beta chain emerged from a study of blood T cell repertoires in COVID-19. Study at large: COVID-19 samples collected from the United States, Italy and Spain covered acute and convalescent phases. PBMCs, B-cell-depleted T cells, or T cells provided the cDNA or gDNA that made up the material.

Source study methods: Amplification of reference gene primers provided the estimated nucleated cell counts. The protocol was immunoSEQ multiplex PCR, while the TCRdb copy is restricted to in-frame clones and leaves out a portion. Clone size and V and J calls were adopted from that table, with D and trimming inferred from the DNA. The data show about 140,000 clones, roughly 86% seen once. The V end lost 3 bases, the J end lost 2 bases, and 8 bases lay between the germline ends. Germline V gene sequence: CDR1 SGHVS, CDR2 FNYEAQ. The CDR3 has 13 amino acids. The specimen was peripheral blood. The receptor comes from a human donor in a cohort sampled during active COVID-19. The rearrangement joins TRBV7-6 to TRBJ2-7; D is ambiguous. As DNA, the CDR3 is TGTGCCAGCAGCTTGGGCAGGACCTACGAGCAGTACTTC. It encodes CASSLGRTYEQYF.